This T cell receptor (beta chain) was sequenced for a study of blood T cell repertoires in COVID-19. For the study at large: COVID-19 samples from acute and convalescent phases originated in the United States, Italy and Spain. From T cells, B-cell-depleted T cells, or PBMCs came the material, which was cDNA or gDNA.

Original analysis: Amplification of reference gene primers provided the estimated nucleated cell counts. Profiling relied on immunoSEQ multiplex PCR, and the TCRdb table lists in-frame clones only, not all of them. V, J and clone size were drawn from that table, and D and trimming were deduced from the DNA. This table has about 86,000 clones, approximately 79% appearing once. Germline lookup yields CDR1 SGHDT and CDR2 YYEEEE. The CDR3 sequence is 15 residues long. Trimming left V 0 bases short and J 3 bases short, with 13 bases between. The chain joins TRBV5-6 to TRBJ2-7; TRBD1 might be the D (6 bases). The clonotype was recovered from a man between 65 and 80 years old with acute or convalescent COVID-19. Sequences were obtained from peripheral blood. The CDR3 region has the DNA TGTGCCAGCAGCTTGGCCAAGGGGACACACTACGAGCAGTACTTC. Its translation: CASSLAKGTHYEQYF.